This passage covers 10 T cell receptor beta chains from one sample sequenced in a study of blood T cell repertoires in COVID-19. TCRdb keeps only in-frame clones here, not all; method: immunoSEQ multiplex PCR. The repertoire holds 150,000 to 200,000 clones, with about 82% as singletons. Source material: peripheral blood. The receptors derive from a woman aged 30 to 39 with acute or convalescent COVID-19.

The V call is TRBV3-1 (or the pseudogene TRBV3-2), the J call TRBJ2-7; 14 nucleotides line up with TRBD2. Germline V CDR1 and CDR2: LGHDT, YNNKEL (reference sequence). The CDR3 is made up of 20 amino acids. V shed 0 bases and J 0 bases; nucleotides not matched to a gene: 10. The CDR3 loop reads CASSQDIAAGLAGGSYEQYF. Written as DNA, the CDR3 is TGTGCCAGCAGCCAAGATATCGCCGCAGGACTAGCGGGGGGCTCCTACGAGCAGTACTTC.

V and J are TRBV30 and TRBJ2-5; no clear D gene. Per the germline V gene, CDR1 is GTSNPN and CDR2 is SVGIG (reference sequence). V was clipped by 4 bases and J by 5 bases, with 14 bases between them. The CDR3 sequence is 13 residues long. DNA of the CDR3: TGTGCCTGGAACATAAGGAGTGGGGAGACCCAGTACTTC. Its translation is CAWNIRSGETQYF.

In DNA, the CDR3 is TGTGCCAGCAGCTTAGGCGGACAGGGAAGTTCCGGGGAGCTGTTTTTT. This translates into CASSLGGQGSSGELFF. The V and J genes are TRBV7-9 and TRBJ2-2; 8 nucleotides align to TRBD1. J gave up 6 bases and V 1 base, and 7 bases lay outside the gene matches. The germline gives CDR1 SEHNR, CDR2 FQNEAQ (reference sequence). There are 16 residues in the CDR3.

This clone appeared once. This sequence joins TRBV27 and TRBJ2-3; tentative D call: TRBD1 (5 bases). V was shortened by 2 bases and J by 5 bases, with 14 bases between the two germline ends. This CDR3 spans 15 amino acids. CDR1 MNHEY and CDR2 SMNVEV come from the germline V gene (reference sequence). CDR3 in amino acids: CASSLGASPIDTQYF. The DNA of the CDR3 is TGTGCCAGCAGTTTAGGGGCCTCGCCTATAGATACGCAGTATTTT.

The gene calls are TRBV5-1 and TRBJ2-7; the match to TRBD2 covers 8 bases. From germline, CDR1 is SGHRS and CDR2 YFSETQ. V was pared by 2 bases and J by 1 base, with 8 bases of the junction left unmatched. This CDR3 has 16 amino acids. The CDR3 region is CASSFQPSGGSYEQYF. CDR3 in DNA: TGCGCCAGCAGCTTTCAACCCAGCGGGGGTTCCTACGAGCAGTACTTC.

The V call is TRBV4-2, the J call TRBJ2-5; TRBD2 matches 10 bases. The length of the CDR3 is 15 residues. J was trimmed by 5 bases and V by 0 bases; bases with no gene match: 3. Germline V gene lookup returns CDR1 LGHNA and CDR2 YNFKEQ. The CDR3 sequence is CASSQEAGGSETQYF. In DNA form, the CDR3 reads TGTGCCAGCAGCCAAGAAGCGGGAGGGTCTGAGACCCAGTACTTC.

V gene TRBV5-1 combines with J gene TRBJ2-3; the match to TRBD1 covers 9 bases. Trimming removed 4 bases from V and 5 bases from J; junction bases left unmatched: 11. In germline, CDR1 is SGHRS, CDR2 YFSETQ. This CDR3 is 16 amino acids long. The CDR3 sequence is CASSLPLQGARDTQYF. CDR3 bases: TGCGCCAGCAGCCTGCCCCTACAGGGGGCGCGAGATACGCAGTATTTT.

The chain links TRBV27 to TRBJ2-7; possible D gene TRBD1, 6 bases. From germline, CDR1 is MNHEY and CDR2 SMNVEV (reference sequence). Trimming cost V 2 bases and J 4 bases, with 21 bases left between them. The CDR3 totals 17 residues. DNA for the CDR3: TGTGCCAGCAGTTTACTCCAACGGGTAGGGGGACCTTACGAGCAGTACTTC. This sequence encodes CASSLLQRVGGPYEQYF.

This chain links TRBV3-1 (or the pseudogene TRBV3-2) with TRBJ1-2, with D unresolved. The CDR3 is 15 amino acids. Trimming removed 4 bases from V and 3 bases from J, with 15 bases in between. Germline CDR1 reads LGHDT; CDR2 reads YNNKEL (reference sequence). The CDR3 is CASSRARTEDYGYTF. The CDR3 bases are TGTGCCAGCAGCCGCGCTCGGACGGAGGACTATGGCTACACCTTC.

The chain employs TRBV5-4 and TRBJ2-1, with 8 bases that match TRBD2. V shed 4 bases, J shed 2 bases, and the junction held 14 bases outside the gene matches. Germline V gene lookup returns CDR1 SGHNT and CDR2 YYREEE (reference sequence). The CDR3 runs 18 residues. The CDR3 is CASSHYPLAGTTYNEQFF. The CDR3 nucleotides are TGTGCCAGCAGCCATTACCCCTTAGCGGGAACCACCTACAATGAGCAGTTCTTC.